A selection of T cell receptor beta chains follows, all from one sample in a study of beta chain features in type 1 diabetes. Measured with immunoSEQ multiplex PCR; TCRdb has only the in-frame clones, and not every one. The top ten clones hold over 0.1% of a sample with 600,000 to 750,000 clones, around an eighth of them seen once. Sequenced sample: naive CD4+ T cells from blood. These receptors were taken from a young man with type 1 diabetes. CDR3s include the opening cysteine and the closing phenylalanine or tryptophan. The order of the fields is V gene, J gene, clone size, D gene, CDR3 protein, CDR3 DNA. D genes are given only for firm matches. Expanded clones are given a class, and other clones once, few, many or no size at all.

>TRBV29-1|TRBJ1-2|.|.
CSVEMDRTYGYTF
TGCAGCGTGGAGATGGACAGAACCTATGGCTACACCTTC
>TRBV25-1|TRBJ1-4|few|TRBD1
CASSQGAREKLFF
TGTGCCAGCAGCCAGGGGGCGCGGGAAAAACTGTTTTTT
>TRBV9|TRBJ2-5|few|.
CASSVSQGNILETQYF
TGTGCCAGCAGCGTAAGCCAGGGTAATATTCTGGAGACCCAGTACTTC
>TRBV5-1|TRBJ1-2|.|.
CASSLAPLGRTDDYGYTF
TGCGCCAGCAGCTTAGCCCCACTCGGACGGACCGATGACTATGGCTACACCTTC
>TRBV19|TRBJ2-1|.|.
CASSIFGSNEQFF
TGTGCCAGTAGTATATTCGGGAGCAATGAGCAGTTCTTC
>TRBV9|TRBJ2-3|.|TRBD1
CASSDAWGQGSDTQYF
TGTGCCAGCAGCGACGCCTGGGGACAGGGGTCAGATACGCAGTATTTT
>TRBV7-2|TRBJ1-1|few|.
CASSLTGGNTEAFF
TGTGCCAGCAGCTTAACAGGCGGGAACACTGAAGCTTTCTTT
>TRBV5-1|TRBJ1-6|few|TRBD1
CASSLDRGNSPLHF
TGCGCCAGCAGCTTGGACAGGGGAAATTCACCCCTCCACTTT
>TRBV13|TRBJ1-2|.|TRBD1
CASSLWGQRANYGYTF
TGTGCCAGCAGCTTATGGGGACAGAGAGCTAACTATGGCTACACCTTC
>TRBV21-1|TRBJ1-3|.|.
CASSKAYSHGNTIYF
TGTGCCAGCAGCAAAGCCTACTCCCATGGAAACACCATATATTTT
>TRBV18|TRBJ1-4|few|TRBD1
CASSPGQGANEKLFF
TGTGCCAGCTCACCGGGACAGGGGGCGAATGAAAAACTGTTTTTT
>TRBV4-3|TRBJ2-3|few|.
CASSQPRTDHTDTQYF
TGCGCCAGCAGCCAACCGAGGACAGACCACACAGATACGCAGTATTTT
>TRBV5-6|TRBJ2-4|.|.
CASSPRDGEEDF
TGTGCCAGCAGCCCACGGGACGGCGAAGAAGACTTC
>TRBV2|TRBJ1-1|.|TRBD1
CASSAQGETEAFF
TGTGCCAGCAGTGCCCAGGGGGAGACTGAAGCTTTCTTT
>TRBV18|TRBJ2-3|once|.
CASSPDWPTDTQYF
TGTGCCAGCTCGCCCGACTGGCCCACAGATACGCAGTATTTT
>TRBV2|TRBJ1-5|.|.
CASSEAGGRLNQPQHF
TGTGCCAGCAGTGAAGCGGGGGGGCGACTAAATCAGCCCCAGCATTTT
>TRBV4-3|TRBJ2-1|few|.
CASSQEGRGINEQFF
TGCGCCAGCAGCCAAGAGGGAAGAGGGATTAACGAGCAGTTCTTC
>TRBV30|TRBJ2-1|.|TRBD2
CARGTSGGAGQFF
TGTGCCCGGGGAACTAGCGGGGGGGCTGGACAGTTCTTC
>TRBV18|TRBJ1-5|.|TRBD1
CASSSRTGQYQPQHF
TGTGCCAGCTCATCCCGGACAGGGCAATATCAGCCCCAGCATTTT
>TRBV4-3|TRBJ2-2|few|TRBD2
CASSQASGGEAGELFF
TGCGCCAGCAGCCAGGCTAGCGGGGGGGAGGCCGGGGAGCTGTTTTTT
>TRBV29-1|TRBJ1-1|few|.
CSVEDRGLNTEAFF
TGCAGCGTTGAAGATAGAGGCCTGAACACTGAAGCTTTCTTT
>TRBV7-6|TRBJ2-7|once|.
CASSLESVAWGYEQYF
TGTGCCAGCAGCTTAGAATCCGTTGCATGGGGCTACGAGCAGTACTTC
>TRBV29-1|TRBJ1-1|.|.
CSVGTGATEAFF
TGCAGCGTTGGGACGGGGGCCACTGAAGCTTTCTTT
>TRBV7-9|TRBJ2-2|.|TRBD2
CASSFELAGFPGELFF
TGTGCCAGCAGCTTTGAACTAGCGGGATTCCCCGGGGAGCTGTTTTTT
>TRBV28|TRBJ2-1|few|.
CATGSSYNEQFF
TGTGCCACAGGGAGCTCCTACAATGAGCAGTTCTTC
>TRBV19|TRBJ2-3|.|.
CASSIGQGTDTQYF
TGTGCCAGTAGTATAGGACAAGGCACAGATACGCAGTATTTT
>TRBV7-2|TRBJ2-7|few|TRBD1
CASSSIPGQGREQYF
TGTGCCAGCAGCTCAATCCCGGGACAGGGCAGGGAGCAGTACTTC
>TRBV7-2|TRBJ1-5|.|TRBD1
CASSPRGEPQHF
TGTGCCAGCTCCCCCAGGGGGGAGCCCCAGCATTTT
>TRBV5-1|TRBJ1-5|few|TRBD1
CASSLGTGGRQPQHF
TGCGCCAGCAGCCTGGGGACAGGGGGCCGACAGCCCCAGCATTTT
>TRBV19|TRBJ1-2|few|TRBD1
CASSMGQGGGYTF
TGTGCCAGTAGTATGGGACAGGGTGGCGGCTACACCTTC
>TRBV5-1|TRBJ2-1|few|.
CASSLMSSRYNEQFF
TGCGCCAGCAGCTTGATGAGTAGTCGCTACAATGAGCAGTTCTTC
>TRBV29-1|TRBJ1-1|few|.
CSVEVWGNYTEAFF
TGCAGCGTTGAAGTTTGGGGGAATTACACTGAAGCTTTCTTT
>TRBV4-3|TRBJ1-3|few|.
CASSPGGVTIYF
TGCGCCAGCAGCCCCGGCGGGGTCACCATATATTTT
>TRBV5-1|TRBJ2-3|.|.
CASSLEVTGRTDTQYF
TGCGCCAGCAGCTTGGAGGTGACGGGCCGCACAGATACGCAGTATTTT
>TRBV30|TRBJ1-2|few|.
CAWNGLDYGYTF
TGTGCCTGGAACGGTTTGGATTATGGCTACACCTTC
>TRBV15|TRBJ2-1|.|.
CATSGQGGYEQFF
TGTGCCACCAGCGGCCAGGGTGGTTATGAGCAGTTCTTC
>TRBV7-2|TRBJ2-7|few|.
CASSLSRALHEQYF
TGTGCCAGCAGCTTATCCAGAGCTCTCCACGAGCAGTACTTC
>TRBV11-2|TRBJ2-3|.|.
CASSLGRLPTDTQYF
TGTGCCAGCAGCCTGGGACGGCTCCCCACAGATACGCAGTATTTT
>TRBV4-2|TRBJ2-5|few|.
CASSQEVQSQETQYF
TGTGCCAGCAGCCAAGAGGTCCAGTCCCAAGAGACCCAGTACTTC
>TRBV5-1|TRBJ2-7|.|.
CASSRQTTGSYEQYF
TGCGCCAGCAGCCGTCAGACGACAGGATCCTACGAGCAGTACTTC